Listed below are T cell receptor beta chains from one sample, sequenced in a study of blood T cell repertoires in COVID-19. Data came from immunoSEQ multiplex PCR; TCRdb stores just in-frame clones and leaves some out. Among roughly 97,000 clones listed, roughly 80% were seen once. Material: peripheral blood. These receptors came from a man in his sixties with acute or convalescent COVID-19. The CDR3 runs from the conserved cysteine through the conserved F or W. Fields, in order: CDR3 protein, CDR3 DNA, clone size, V gene, J gene, D gene. The D gene is left open where the match is weak. Only part of the rows carry a size: once, few, many, or a class if the clone is expanded.

CDR3aa: CAWSVGGVAYEQYF
CDR3nt: TGTGCCTGGAGTGTAGGGGGTGTGGCCTACGAGCAGTACTTC
abundance: once
v_gene: TRBV30
j_gene: TRBJ2-7
d_gene: -

CDR3aa: CASSLNRGSSGANVLTF
CDR3nt: TGTGCCAGCAGCTTAAACAGGGGGAGCTCTGGGGCCAACGTCCTGACTTTC
abundance: -
v_gene: TRBV7-9
j_gene: TRBJ2-6
d_gene: TRBD1

CDR3aa: CASSYIGGIGEQYF
CDR3nt: TGCGCCAGCAGCTATATCGGAGGAATAGGCGAGCAGTACTTC
abundance: -
v_gene: TRBV5-1
j_gene: TRBJ2-7
d_gene: -

CDR3aa: CASTKGTEGRGAFF
CDR3nt: TGCGCCAGCACGAAAGGGACAGAGGGGCGGGGAGCTTTCTTT
abundance: -
v_gene: TRBV5-1
j_gene: TRBJ1-1
d_gene: TRBD1

CDR3aa: CASSVGGDGYTEAFF
CDR3nt: TGTGCCAGCAGCGTAGGAGGAGACGGGTACACTGAAGCTTTCTTT
abundance: -
v_gene: TRBV9
j_gene: TRBJ1-1
d_gene: -

CDR3aa: CASSKAGTAEAFF
CDR3nt: TGTGCCAGCAGTAAAGCCGGGACAGCAGAAGCTTTCTTT
abundance: -
v_gene: TRBV12-3/TRBV12-4
j_gene: TRBJ1-1
d_gene: TRBD1

CDR3aa: CASSYTSYNEQFF
CDR3nt: TGTGCCAGCAGCTATACTTCCTACAATGAGCAGTTCTTC
abundance: -
v_gene: TRBV5-4
j_gene: TRBJ2-1
d_gene: -

CDR3aa: CASQRRGSPSTDTQYF
CDR3nt: TGTGCCAGTCAAAGGAGGGGCAGTCCTAGCACAGATACGCAGTATTTT
abundance: -
v_gene: TRBV19
j_gene: TRBJ2-3
d_gene: -

CDR3aa: CASSIGDRRNEQYF
CDR3nt: TGTGCCAGCAGCATCGGGGACAGGCGGAACGAGCAGTACTTC
abundance: once
v_gene: TRBV11-2
j_gene: TRBJ2-7
d_gene: TRBD1

CDR3aa: CASSYLGGGDGNTIYF
CDR3nt: TGTGCCAGCAGTTACCTAGGCGGGGGGGATGGAAACACCATATATTTT
abundance: -
v_gene: TRBV6-5
j_gene: TRBJ1-3
d_gene: -

CDR3aa: CASSRAGTGFEKLFF
CDR3nt: TGCGCCAGCAGCCGAGCCGGGACAGGGTTTGAAAAACTGTTTTTT
abundance: -
v_gene: TRBV4-1
j_gene: TRBJ1-4
d_gene: TRBD1

CDR3aa: CATSRERDSLSNQPQHF
CDR3nt: TGTGCCACCAGCAGAGAAAGAGACTCCCTTAGCAATCAGCCCCAGCATTTT
abundance: -
v_gene: TRBV15
j_gene: TRBJ1-5
d_gene: -

CDR3aa: CASSEGQGNQPQHF
CDR3nt: TGTGCCAGCAGTGAAGGACAGGGTAATCAGCCCCAGCATTTT
abundance: -
v_gene: TRBV2
j_gene: TRBJ1-5
d_gene: TRBD1

CDR3aa: CASRGDSNNEKLFF
CDR3nt: TGTGCCAGCAGGGGGGACAGTAATAATGAAAAACTGTTTTTT
abundance: -
v_gene: TRBV2
j_gene: TRBJ1-4
d_gene: TRBD1

CDR3aa: CAMGETSTGYTF
CDR3nt: TGTGCCATGGGAGAGACATCGACTGGCTACACCTTC
abundance: -
v_gene: TRBV10-3
j_gene: TRBJ1-2
d_gene: -

CDR3aa: CASSSPGQVLWGYTF
CDR3nt: TGTGCCAGCAGCTCCCCTGGACAGGTCCTTTGGGGCTACACCTTC
abundance: -
v_gene: TRBV7-2
j_gene: TRBJ1-2
d_gene: TRBD1

CDR3aa: CASSLGAGVLNTEAFF
CDR3nt: TGTGCCAGCAGCTTAGGGGCAGGGGTCCTGAACACTGAAGCTTTCTTT
abundance: few
v_gene: TRBV7-8
j_gene: TRBJ1-1
d_gene: -

CDR3aa: CASSQTGRTSQPQHF
CDR3nt: TGTGCCAGCAGCCAAACCGGGAGGACGAGTCAGCCCCAGCATTTT
abundance: few
v_gene: TRBV5-5
j_gene: TRBJ1-5
d_gene: -

CDR3aa: CASGLVYYGQGSGYTF
CDR3nt: TGTGCTAGTGGTTTGGTTTATTATGGACAGGGAAGTGGCTACACCTTC
abundance: -
v_gene: TRBV12-5
j_gene: TRBJ1-2
d_gene: TRBD1

CDR3aa: CASSPGTGGNYGYTF
CDR3nt: TGCGCCAGCAGCCCCGGGACAGGGGGCAACTATGGCTACACCTTC
abundance: -
v_gene: TRBV5-1
j_gene: TRBJ1-2
d_gene: TRBD1

CDR3aa: CASRRGGGGTEAFF
CDR3nt: TGCGCCAGCAGGAGAGGGGGCGGCGGGACTGAAGCTTTCTTT
abundance: -
v_gene: TRBV5-1
j_gene: TRBJ1-1
d_gene: TRBD1

CDR3aa: CASRGSLNYGYTF
CDR3nt: TGTGCCAGTAGGGGCAGTTTAAACTATGGCTACACCTTC
abundance: -
v_gene: TRBV19
j_gene: TRBJ1-2
d_gene: -

CDR3aa: CASSLAETSTQYF
CDR3nt: TGTGCCAGCAGCTTAGCCGAGACTAGTACGCAGTATTTT
abundance: -
v_gene: TRBV7-2
j_gene: TRBJ2-3
d_gene: -

CDR3aa: CASSPGLDSYNEQFF
CDR3nt: TGTGCCAGCAGCCCGGGACTTGACTCCTACAATGAGCAGTTCTTC
abundance: -
v_gene: TRBV3-1/TRBV3-2
j_gene: TRBJ2-1
d_gene: -

CDR3aa: CASSAKLANTQYF
CDR3nt: TGTGCCAGCAGCGCAAAACTAGCAAATACGCAGTATTTT
abundance: -
v_gene: TRBV7-6
j_gene: TRBJ2-3
d_gene: -

CDR3aa: CSASEAGKTNTGELFF
CDR3nt: TGCAGTGCTAGTGAGGCAGGAAAAACGAACACCGGGGAGCTGTTTTTT
abundance: -
v_gene: TRBV20-1
j_gene: TRBJ2-2
d_gene: -

CDR3aa: CATNRAESGDTQYF
CDR3nt: TGTGCCACCAACAGAGCGGAGTCCGGGGATACGCAGTATTTT
abundance: -
v_gene: TRBV24-1
j_gene: TRBJ2-3
d_gene: -

CDR3aa: CSVGGGPIYEQYF
CDR3nt: TGCAGCGTTGGGGGGGGACCGATCTACGAGCAGTACTTC
abundance: -
v_gene: TRBV29-1
j_gene: TRBJ2-7
d_gene: TRBD2

CDR3aa: CASSGRVGGETQYF
CDR3nt: TGTGCCAGCAGTGGTAGGGTCGGAGGAGAGACCCAGTACTTC
abundance: -
v_gene: TRBV2
j_gene: TRBJ2-5
d_gene: -

CDR3aa: CASSYGGSGTDTQYF
CDR3nt: TGTGCCAGCAGTTACGGGGGGTCAGGCACAGATACGCAGTATTTT
abundance: few
v_gene: TRBV6-2/TRBV6-3
j_gene: TRBJ2-3
d_gene: -

CDR3aa: CSASPPGHEQFF
CDR3nt: TGCAGTGCTAGTCCCCCAGGGCACGAGCAGTTCTTC
abundance: -
v_gene: TRBV20-1
j_gene: TRBJ2-1
d_gene: -

CDR3aa: CASSQDALGQGGAFF
CDR3nt: TGCGCCAGCAGCCAAGATGCTTTGGGACAGGGTGGAGCTTTCTTT
abundance: -
v_gene: TRBV4-3
j_gene: TRBJ1-1
d_gene: TRBD1

CDR3aa: CASRKREVGEQYF
CDR3nt: TGTGCCAGCAGAAAGCGGGAGGTAGGGGAGCAGTACTTC
abundance: once
v_gene: TRBV11-1
j_gene: TRBJ2-7
d_gene: TRBD2

CDR3aa: CASSLYSQGATEAFF
CDR3nt: TGTGCCAGCAGTTTATATAGCCAGGGGGCCACTGAAGCTTTCTTT
abundance: few
v_gene: TRBV27
j_gene: TRBJ1-1
d_gene: TRBD1

CDR3aa: CASSLETGFTEAFF
CDR3nt: TGCGCCAGCAGCTTGGAGACAGGGTTCACTGAAGCTTTCTTT
abundance: few
v_gene: TRBV5-1
j_gene: TRBJ1-1
d_gene: TRBD1

CDR3aa: CASSYLGGARTEAFF
CDR3nt: TGTGCCAGCAGTTATCTTGGGGGGGCAAGGACTGAAGCTTTCTTT
abundance: -
v_gene: TRBV6-5
j_gene: TRBJ1-1
d_gene: -

CDR3aa: CASSDYFGISYEQYF
CDR3nt: TGTGCCAGCAGTGATTATTTCGGGATCTCCTACGAGCAGTACTTC
abundance: -
v_gene: TRBV6-1
j_gene: TRBJ2-7
d_gene: -

CDR3aa: CASSPGTSGSCEQFF
CDR3nt: TGTGCCAGCAGCCCCGGGACTAGCGGGAGTTGTGAGCAGTTCTTC
abundance: -
v_gene: TRBV28
j_gene: TRBJ2-1
d_gene: TRBD2

CDR3aa: CASSLSILDRAYEQYF
CDR3nt: TGTGCCAGCAGTTTATCAATATTGGACAGAGCCTACGAGCAGTACTTC
abundance: -
v_gene: TRBV27
j_gene: TRBJ2-7
d_gene: -

CDR3aa: CASSNRQGGYEQYF
CDR3nt: TGTGCCAGTAGTAACCGACAGGGTGGGTACGAGCAGTACTTC
abundance: -
v_gene: TRBV19
j_gene: TRBJ2-7
d_gene: TRBD1

CDR3aa: CASSLPRWTGGSGNTIYF
CDR3nt: TGTGCCAGCAGCTTACCTCGCTGGACAGGGGGCTCTGGAAACACCATATATTTT
abundance: -
v_gene: TRBV11-2
j_gene: TRBJ1-3
d_gene: TRBD1

CDR3aa: CASSPTTGLAYEQYF
CDR3nt: TGTGCCAGCAGCCCCACGACAGGACTAGCCTACGAGCAGTACTTC
abundance: -
v_gene: TRBV7-9
j_gene: TRBJ2-7
d_gene: -

CDR3aa: CASRHGQGAYNEQFF
CDR3nt: TGTGCCAGCAGACATGGACAGGGCGCCTACAATGAGCAGTTCTTC
abundance: -
v_gene: TRBV11-3
j_gene: TRBJ2-1
d_gene: TRBD1

CDR3aa: CASYPARDSYMNTEAFF
CDR3nt: TGTGCCAGCTACCCCGCCCGGGACAGTTATATGAACACTGAAGCTTTCTTT
abundance: -
v_gene: TRBV11-3
j_gene: TRBJ1-1
d_gene: TRBD1